The 31 T cell receptor beta chains below all came from one sample that was sequenced in a study of blood T cell repertoires in COVID-19 (TCRdb year 2020). Receptor libraries were prepared by the immunoSEQ multiplex PCR assay. TCRdb obtained this table from immuneACCESS and retained in-frame rearrangements with V and J assigned. These tables miss some clones; where compared with another copy, unresolved V genes account for less than half of the shortfall, and the remainder is unexplained. Counted in this sample were over 150,000 clones; 87% of them appeared once. The ten largest clones capture over 3.5% of the sample. The sample comprised peripheral blood. The receptors come from a woman aged 55-69 years who had recovered from COVID-19.

J is TRBJ2-3 and V is TRBV5-4, with 11 bases lining up with TRBD2. J was trimmed by 9 bases and V by 0 bases; bases with no gene match: 9. The CDR3 has 16 residues. Germline V gives CDR1 SGHNT, CDR2 YYREEE (reference sequence). The CDR3 here is CASSLDRLAGTRTQYF. DNA for the CDR3: TGTGCCAGCAGCTTGGATCGACTAGCGGGGACCCGAACGCAGTATTTT.

This rearrangement joins TRBV28 to TRBJ1-2; D is ambiguous. CDR3 length: 14 residues. From germline, CDR1 is MDHEN and CDR2 SYDVKM. Trimming shortened V by 1 base and J by 0 bases, and 6 bases separated the two germline ends. CDR3 DNA: TGTGCCAGCAGTTTATTCCCCTCTAACTATGGCTACACCTTC. Translation: CASSLFPSNYGYTF.

This chain links TRBV7-8 with TRBJ1-4; 10 bases map to TRBD1. Germline V gene lookup returns CDR1 SGHVS and CDR2 FQNEAQ. This CDR3 contains 16 residues. V dropped 3 bases and J dropped 7; count of bases not matched to a gene: 8. The DNA of the CDR3 is TGTGCCAGCAGCTTGGGCAGACAGGGGGCCGGTGAAAAACTGTTTTTT. Translation: CASSLGRQGAGEKLFF.

This clone has more than one count but fewer than ten. J is TRBJ2-5 and V is TRBV5-6; 7 bases align to TRBD1. Germline CDR1 reads SGHDT; CDR2 reads YYEEEE. With V trimmed by 4 bases and J by 5 bases, 8 bases remained unmatched. This CDR3 region has 14 residues. The CDR3 nucleotides read TGTGCCAGCAGCGGCAACAGGGGAGAGGAGACCCAGTACTTC. Translated, it gives CASSGNRGEETQYF.

The gene calls are TRBV5-1 and TRBJ1-5, with D possibly being TRBD1 (6 bases). V gave up 0 bases and J gave up 1 base, with 8 bases separating them. From germline, CDR1 is SGHRS and CDR2 YFSETQ. CDR3 length: 15 amino acids. The CDR3 reads CASSLGGTSNQPQHF. CDR3 bases: TGCGCCAGCAGCTTGGGAGGGACAAGCAATCAGCCCCAGCATTTT.

V gene TRBV6-5 combines with J gene TRBJ1-3; no clear D. Trimming pared 8 bases from V and 0 bases from J, leaving 8 bases between. CDR3 length: 13 amino acids. Germline CDR1 reads MNHEY; CDR2 reads SVGAGI. DNA for the CDR3: TGTGCCAGCCTTTTTTCCTCTGGAAACACCATATATTTT. It specifies CASLFSSGNTIYF.

This chain uses TRBV3-1 (or the pseudogene TRBV3-2) with TRBJ1-2, with D unclear. The length of the CDR3 is 13 residues. The V gene lost 1 base and the J gene lost 7 bases, with 10 bases spanning the gap. The germline gives CDR1 LGHDT, CDR2 YNNKEL (reference sequence). The CDR3, as DNA: TGTGCCAGCAGCCAAGCTACGGGGATTGGCTACACCTTC. Its translation: CASSQATGIGYTF.

The chain joins TRBV4-1 to TRBJ2-7; 9 nucleotides agree with TRBD2. CDR1 is MGHRA and CDR2 is YSYEKL in the germline V gene. With 3 bases clipped from V and 2 bases from J, the junction kept 5 bases outside the gene matches. The CDR3 extends over 15 amino acids. Here the CDR3 DNA reads TGCGCCAGCAGCCAGATGCTAGCGGGGCCCTACGAGCAGTACTTC. It yields the protein CASSQMLAGPYEQYF.

This sequence joins TRBV5-6 and TRBJ1-2; 9 bases map to TRBD1. V lost 4 bases, J lost 4 bases, and 2 bases stayed unmatched. The germline V gene encodes CDR1 SGHDT and CDR2 YYEEEE. The CDR3 runs to 13 residues. The CDR3 protein is CASSTTGGYGYTF. CDR3 nucleotides: TGTGCCAGCAGCACGACAGGGGGCTATGGCTACACCTTC.

This chain connects TRBV5-5 to TRBJ2-6; possible D gene TRBD2, 6 bases. This CDR3 is 19 amino acids long. V was trimmed by 2 bases and J by 0 bases, leaving 18 bases between them. CDR1 SGHKS and CDR2 YYEKEE come from the germline V gene (reference sequence). The CDR3 nucleotides are TGTGCCAGCAGCTTTGTACCGGGACTGCTTTACTCTGGGGCCAACGTCCTGACTTTC. Translation: CASSFVPGLLYSGANVLTF.

In this sample, this clone turned up a few times. V gene TRBV7-6 combines with J gene TRBJ2-7, with a tentative D call TRBD1 (5 bases). This CDR3 comprises 15 residues. Germline V gene sequence: CDR1 SGHVS, CDR2 FNYEAQ. With 4 bases removed from V and 2 bases from J, the gap between germline ends came to 15 bases. The CDR3: CASSSGAGPTYEQYF. The CDR3, as DNA: TGTGCCAGCAGCTCTGGGGCAGGACCTACCTACGAGCAGTACTTC.

In this sample, this clone turned up once. The chain joins TRBV27 to TRBJ1-4; 8 nucleotides align to TRBD1. Trimming took 3 bases from V and 5 from J; bases not matched to a gene: 2. This CDR3 has 14 amino acids. Germline CDR1 reads MNHEY; CDR2 reads SMNVEV (reference sequence). CDR3 in DNA: TGTGCCAGCAGTTTTCGGACAGGGAATGAAAAACTGTTTTTT. Amino acids: CASSFRTGNEKLFF. The full variable domain, in which reference TRBV27 and TRBJ1-4 provide the parts outside the CDR3, is EAQVTQNPRYLITVTGKKLTVTCSQNMNHEYMSWYRQDPGLGLRQIYYSMNVEVTDKGDVPEGYKVSRKEKRNFPLILESPSPNQTSLYFCASSFRTGNEKLFFGSGTQLSVL.

The chain couples TRBV19 to TRBJ1-5, with unresolved D. This CDR3 contains 14 residues. Germline values: CDR1 LNHDA, CDR2 SQIVND (reference sequence). Trimming left V 6 bases short and J 7 bases short, with 16 bases between. The DNA for the CDR3 is TGTGCCAGTAGCCCCGGGAGACGTGTCCAGCCCCAGCATTTT. This sequence encodes CASSPGRRVQPQHF.

The chain recombines TRBV27 with TRBJ1-2; D perhaps matches TRBD1 (5 bases). V lost 2 bases, J lost 1 base, and 11 bases lay in between. CDR1 is MNHEY, CDR2 SMNVEV, per germline (reference sequence). The CDR3 loop spans 15 amino acids. The CDR3 here is CASSLLAGGNYGYTF. CDR3 coding DNA: TGTGCCAGCAGTTTACTCGCCGGGGGTAACTATGGCTACACCTTC.

The chain has TRBV4-1 and TRBJ1-2, with 7 bases aligning to TRBD1. This CDR3 comprises 15 residues. The germline gives CDR1 MGHRA, CDR2 YSYEKL. With 0 bases clipped from V and 3 bases from J, the junction kept 4 bases outside the gene matches. The CDR3 loop reads CASSQDRGGYYGYTF. The CDR3, as DNA: TGCGCCAGCAGCCAAGATCGAGGGGGCTACTATGGCTACACCTTC.

The chain recombines TRBV4-2 with TRBJ2-3, with D uncertain. CDR1 and CDR2 from the germline V gene are LGHNA and YNFKEQ. The ends were cut back, 4 bases at V and 0 bases at J, with 11 bases in the middle. CDR3 length equals 15 residues. The CDR3 here is CASSRPETSTDTQYF. The CDR3 region has the DNA TGTGCCAGCAGCCGTCCAGAGACTAGCACAGATACGCAGTATTTT.

This sequence joins TRBV19 and TRBJ2-3, with unresolved D. Germline CDR1 LNHDA, CDR2 SQIVND (reference sequence). This CDR3 spans 14 amino acids. V was cut by 7 bases and J by 1 base, with 12 bases left in between. The CDR3 here is CASTGPRGTDTQYF. Written as DNA, the CDR3 is TGTGCCAGTACCGGCCCTCGGGGCACAGATACGCAGTATTTT.

As to this clone: Other nucleotide sequences from this sample produce the same CDR3. The V call is TRBV3-1 (or the pseudogene TRBV3-2), the J call TRBJ2-5, with a tentative D call TRBD2 (6 bases). V was trimmed by 1 base and J by 5 bases, leaving 8 bases between them. Germline V gene sequence: CDR1 LGHDT, CDR2 YNNKEL (reference sequence). CDR3 length: 13 residues. The chain's CDR3 is CASSQAGVETQYF. The CDR3 nucleotides are TGTGCCAGCAGCCAAGCGGGGGTGGAGACCCAGTACTTC.

CDR3 nucleotides: TGTGCCAGCAGTGAAGCGGGGACAGCTACAGATACGCAGTATTTT. It yields the protein CASSEAGTATDTQYF. The chain has TRBV2 and TRBJ2-3, with 7 bases identical to TRBD1. Unmatched junction bases numbered 3, after V lost 0 bases and J lost 3 bases. Germline V gene data show CDR1 as SNHLY and CDR2 as FYNNEI. The CDR3 is made up of 15 amino acids.

A remark on this clone: Additional DNA sequences in this sample encode the identical CDR3. This chain links TRBV5-1 with TRBJ2-1; 8 bases match TRBD1. Germline assignment: CDR1 SGHRS and CDR2 YFSETQ. J was trimmed by 6 bases and V by 8 bases; bases with no gene match: 1. The CDR3 has 11 amino acids. The CDR3 sequence is CASTGGNEQFF. CDR3 coding DNA: TGCGCCAGTACAGGGGGCAATGAGCAGTTCTTC.

To note about this clone: Other DNA sequences in this specimen translate into the identical CDR3. The chain has TRBV10-3 and TRBJ2-3; TRBD2 agrees at 8 bases. V was pared by 3 bases and J by 2 bases, with 4 bases of the junction left unmatched. This CDR3 contains 15 residues. CDR1 ENHRY and CDR2 SYGVKD come from the germline V gene. The CDR3 DNA sequence: TGTGCCATCAGTGACGGGGGGGTGAACACAGATACGCAGTATTTT. Translation: CAISDGGVNTDTQYF.

The V gene is TRBV5-8, the J gene TRBJ1-1, with D hard to call. This CDR3 comprises 15 residues. Trimming took 2 bases from V and 0 from J, leaving 11 bases between them. Germline CDR1 is SGHTS and CDR2 is YDEGEE. The CDR3 sequence is CASSLLQPMNTEAFF. CDR3 DNA: TGTGCCAGCAGCTTATTACAGCCCATGAACACTGAAGCTTTCTTT.

The rearrangement joins TRBV19 to TRBJ1-4; 7 positions match TRBD1. The trim removed 5 bases at V and 0 bases at J, leaving 9 bases unmatched. The CDR3 is made up of 17 amino acids. CDR1 and CDR2 (germline): LNHDA, SQIVND (reference sequence). CDR3 DNA: TGTGCCAGTAGTCAGGCCTCGGGACAGCCAACTAATGAAAAACTGTTTTTT. Encoded protein: CASSQASGQPTNEKLFF.

This clone was recorded only once. The chain uses TRBV7-9 and TRBJ2-3; possibly TRBD2 for D (7 bases). Trimming cost V 4 bases and J 3 bases, with 14 bases left between them. The CDR3 loop spans 15 amino acids. CDR1 is SEHNR and CDR2 is FQNEAQ in the germline V gene (reference sequence). The CDR3 DNA sequence: TGTGCCAGCAGCTCCTTACAGGGAGGGACAGATACGCAGTATTTT. It encodes CASSSLQGGTDTQYF.

CDR3 bases: TGCGCCAGCAGGACAGAGACCTACGAGCAGTACTTC. This sequence encodes CASRTETYEQYF. The chain employs TRBV10-2 and TRBJ2-7, with D possibly TRBD1 on 5 matching bases. Trimming removed 6 bases at V and 2 bases at J, with 8 bases between. This CDR3 has 12 residues. Germline V lookup: CDR1 WSHSY, CDR2 SAAADI.

The genes are TRBV6-5 and TRBJ2-7; 11 bases fit TRBD2. Germline V lookup: CDR1 MNHEY, CDR2 SVGAGI. V was clipped by 9 bases and J by 2 bases; unmatched bases: 6. This CDR3 is built from 14 residues. The CDR3 sequence is CASAGLAETYEQYF. The CDR3 region has the DNA TGTGCCAGTGCGGGACTAGCGGAGACCTACGAGCAGTACTTC.

The J gene is TRBJ2-3, the V gene TRBV28, with D perhaps TRBD2 (6 bases). Trimming stripped 4 bases from V and 5 bases from J, with 19 bases between. Germline CDR1 reads MDHEN; CDR2 reads SYDVKM. This CDR3 comprises 16 residues. CDR3 sequence: CASSSPSAGFRDTQYF. The CDR3 DNA follows: TGTGCCAGCAGTTCCCCTAGCGCGGGTTTTCGAGATACGCAGTATTTT.

The rearrangement joins TRBV11-2 to TRBJ2-1, with a tentative D call TRBD2 (7 bases). This CDR3 region has 16 residues. Germline V gene data show CDR1 as SGHAT and CDR2 as FQNNGV. With 5 bases removed from V and 0 bases from J, the gap between germline ends came to 14 bases. The CDR3 loop is CASSGEGGSSYNEQFF. The CDR3 DNA reads as TGTGCCAGCAGCGGAGAGGGGGGGAGCTCCTACAATGAGCAGTTCTTC.

This clone was detected only a few times. The chain recombines TRBV7-6 with TRBJ2-7; D possibly corresponds to TRBD1 (5 bases). Trimming stripped 2 bases from V and 5 bases from J, with 13 bases between. Germline values: CDR1 SGHVS, CDR2 FNYEAQ. The CDR3 has 14 residues. The CDR3 sequence: CASSLYLGANEQYF. CDR3 in DNA: TGTGCCAGCAGCTTATATTTAGGGGCCAACGAGCAGTACTTC. Drawing the rest from reference TRBV7-6 and TRBJ2-7, the complete variable domain is GAGVSQSPRYKVTKRGQDVALRCDPISGHVSLYWYRQALGQGPEFLTYFNYEAQQDKSGLPNDRFSAERPEGSISTLTIQRTEQRDSAMYRCASSLYLGANEQYFGPGTRLTVT.

This chain uses TRBV5-6 with TRBJ2-5; D is perhaps TRBD2 (5 bases). The CDR3 sequence is 13 residues long. Germline CDR1 is SGHDT and CDR2 is YYEEEE. Trimming removed 4 bases from V and 6 bases from J, with 13 bases in between. DNA for the CDR3: TGTGCCAGCAGCCTTACTAGTATAAAGACCCAGTACTTC. Residues: CASSLTSIKTQYF.

This clone has just one count. The rearrangement uses TRBV5-4 and TRBJ2-7; tentatively, D is TRBD2 (5 bases). This CDR3 contains 12 residues. The germline V gene has CDR1 SGHNT and CDR2 YYREEE (reference sequence). V lost 4 bases and J 6 bases, leaving 11 bases between the germline ends. The CDR3 DNA sequence: TGTGCCAGCAGCCGTGGACTCGGCGAGCAGTACTTC. This encodes CASSRGLGEQYF. Complete variable domain (other parts from reference TRBV5-4 and TRBJ2-7): ETGVTQSPTHLIKTRGQQVTLRCSSQSGHNTVSWYQQALGQGPQFIFQYYREEENGRGNFPPRFSGLQFPNYSSELNVNALELDDSALYLCASSRGLGEQYFGPGTRLTVT.